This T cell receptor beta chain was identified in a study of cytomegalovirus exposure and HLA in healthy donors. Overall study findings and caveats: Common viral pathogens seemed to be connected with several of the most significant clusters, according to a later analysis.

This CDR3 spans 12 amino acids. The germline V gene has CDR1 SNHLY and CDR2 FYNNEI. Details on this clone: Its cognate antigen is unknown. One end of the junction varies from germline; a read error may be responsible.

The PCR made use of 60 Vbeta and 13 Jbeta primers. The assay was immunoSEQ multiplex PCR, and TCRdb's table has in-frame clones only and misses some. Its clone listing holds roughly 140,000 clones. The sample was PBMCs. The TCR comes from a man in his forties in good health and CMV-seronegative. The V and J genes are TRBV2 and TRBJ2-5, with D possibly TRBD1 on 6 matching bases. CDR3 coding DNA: TGTGCCGGCAGGGACAACGGGGAGACCCAGTACTTC. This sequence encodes CAGRDNGETQYF.